The next 9 T cell receptor beta chains were all read from a single sample in a study of beta chain features in type 1 diabetes. Of the isolated RNA, all was reverse transcribed, and so the sequenced material was expressed TCRB transcripts. Only in-frame clones appear in the TCRdb table, and some are missing; sequencing was by immunoSEQ multiplex PCR. Of approximately 110,000 clones in the sample, around 40% were seen once. Sequenced: stem cell memory CD4+ T cells from blood. The receptor set was obtained from a young woman in good health.

The chain recombines TRBV4-2 with TRBJ2-4, with 11 bases lining up with TRBD2. After removal of 5 bases from V and 3 bases from J, the junction contained 9 bases not matched to a gene. The CDR3 length is 17 residues. CDR1 and CDR2 (germline): LGHNA, YNFKEQ. CDR3 residues: CASSSPGTSGNKNIQYF. In DNA, the CDR3 is TGTGCCAGCAGCTCCCCCGGGACTAGCGGTAACAAAAACATTCAGTACTTC.

The V and J genes are TRBV6-1 and TRBJ2-1; TRBD1 matches 10 bases. Germline V lookup: CDR1 MNHNS, CDR2 SASEGT. The CDR3 is 16 residues long. Losses at the gene ends were 5 bases for V and 5 bases for J; bases not matched to a gene: 9. The CDR3 sequence is CASSKGGTGANNEQFF. CDR3 bases: TGTGCCAGCAGTAAAGGGGGGACAGGGGCCAACAATGAGCAGTTCTTC.

V gene TRBV11-2 combines with J gene TRBJ2-6, with D possibly TRBD2 on 6 matching bases. V was clipped by 8 bases and J by 1 base, with 24 bases between them. CDR1 SGHAT and CDR2 FQNNGV come from the germline V gene. This CDR3 comprises 19 residues. As DNA, the CDR3 is TGTGCCAGCCGAAAATGGGGGGAATCCCGGGGGTCTGGGGCCAACGTCCTGACTTTC. The encoded protein is CASRKWGESRGSGANVLTF.

The gene calls are TRBV7-2 and TRBJ2-7; 9 bases map to TRBD1. Losses at the gene ends were 5 bases for V and 6 bases for J; bases not matched to a gene: 5. The CDR3 runs to 13 residues. Germline V gene lookup returns CDR1 SGHTA and CDR2 FQGNSA. This CDR3 reads CASSPGQGREQYF. Here the CDR3 DNA reads TGTGCCAGCAGCCCGGGACAGGGCCGCGAGCAGTACTTC.

This clone was observed a single time. The rearrangement uses TRBV2 and TRBJ1-5; tentatively, D is TRBD1 (6 bases). The germline V gene encodes CDR1 SNHLY and CDR2 FYNNEI. The CDR3 totals 14 residues. With 3 bases removed from V and 6 bases from J, the gap between germline ends came to 12 bases. The CDR3 is CASSDETGPQPQHF. The CDR3 nucleotides read TGTGCCAGCAGTGACGAAACAGGGCCTCAGCCCCAGCATTTT.

The chain couples TRBV5-1 to TRBJ2-2, with 8 bases matching TRBD2. V dropped 3 bases and J dropped 5; count of bases not matched to a gene: 6. The CDR3 length is 15 residues. The germline V gene encodes CDR1 SGHRS and CDR2 YFSETQ. CDR3 amino acids: CASSYLAGSTGELFF. DNA of the CDR3: TGCGCCAGCAGCTACTTAGCGGGGTCAACCGGGGAGCTGTTTTTT.

The chain joins TRBV5-1 to TRBJ1-1; 8 bases map to TRBD1. V trimming: 4 bases; J trimming: 4 bases; junction bases outside the gene matches: 9. The CDR3 totals 15 residues. The V gene's germline CDR1 is SGHRS and CDR2 YFSETQ. The CDR3 sequence: CASSGIRGRGTEAFF. CDR3 in DNA: TGCGCCAGCAGCGGGATCAGGGGGCGAGGCACTGAAGCTTTCTTT.

The chain combines TRBV5-1 with TRBJ2-1; D gene ambiguous. In germline, CDR1 is SGHRS, CDR2 YFSETQ. The CDR3 spans 14 residues. V shed 0 bases and J shed 7 bases, with 11 bases lying between them. DNA for the CDR3: TGCGCCAGCAGCTTGGACCTTCTATTAAATGAGCAGTTCTTC. Protein product: CASSLDLLLNEQFF.

The chain carries TRBV18 and TRBJ1-2; 11 nucleotides align to TRBD1. The CDR3 contains 17 residues. The germline V gene encodes CDR1 KGHSH and CDR2 LQKENI. The V and J ends lost 4 bases and 7 bases, in that order; junction bases with no gene match: 14. CDR3 sequence (DNA): TGTGCCAGCTCACACGACTCCGGGACAGGGGGTTCCGGTGGCTACACCTTC. It codes for CASSHDSGTGGSGGYTF. Using reference TRBV18 and TRBJ1-2 for the parts outside the CDR3, the full variable domain is NAGVMQNPRHLVRRRGQEARLRCSPMKGHSHVYWYRQLPEEGLKFMVYLQKENIIDESGMPKERFSAEFPKEGPSILRIQQVVRGDSAAYFCASSHDSGTGGSGGYTFGSGTRLTVV.